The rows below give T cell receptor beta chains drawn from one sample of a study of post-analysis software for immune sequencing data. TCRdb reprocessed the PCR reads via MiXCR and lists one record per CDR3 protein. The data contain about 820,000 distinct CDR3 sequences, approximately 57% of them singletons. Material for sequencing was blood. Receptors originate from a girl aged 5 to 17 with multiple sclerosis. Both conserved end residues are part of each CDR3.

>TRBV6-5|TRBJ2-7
CATSRGLAGEQYF
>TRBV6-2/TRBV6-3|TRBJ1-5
CASSYAGSNQPQHF
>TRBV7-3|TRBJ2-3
CASSLKMSGSTDTQYF
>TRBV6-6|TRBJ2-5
CASSPPSAGGQQETQYF
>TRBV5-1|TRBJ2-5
CASSYLGAGETQYF
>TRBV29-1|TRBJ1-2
CSVSLWDGSNYGYTF
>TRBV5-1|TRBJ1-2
CASRDRPGTAGGYTF
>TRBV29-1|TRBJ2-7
CSVETGGHGEQYF
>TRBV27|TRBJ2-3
CASSYTSTDTQYF
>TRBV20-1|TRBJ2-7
CSASRLAGGKSSYEQYF
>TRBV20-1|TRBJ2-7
CSAQGLAGPYSYEQYF
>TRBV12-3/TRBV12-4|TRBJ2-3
CASSKTGALPDTQYF
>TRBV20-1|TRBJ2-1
CSAEGQGNNEQFF
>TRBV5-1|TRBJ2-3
CASSLSGRAVDTQYF
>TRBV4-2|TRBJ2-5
CASSQDRWTSGGAGQETQYF
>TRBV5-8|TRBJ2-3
CASSVGTVSTDTQYF
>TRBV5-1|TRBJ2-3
CASSAGSIPDTQYF
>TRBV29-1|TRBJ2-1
CSVEDSGTKNNEQFF
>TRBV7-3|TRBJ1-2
CASSSTGRKYGYTF
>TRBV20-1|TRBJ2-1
CSARDPSAYNEQFF
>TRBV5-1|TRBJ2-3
CASSDLDTQYF
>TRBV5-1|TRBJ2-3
CASSTTGTTKRADTQYF
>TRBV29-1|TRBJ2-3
CSGKGTSGRASTDTQYF
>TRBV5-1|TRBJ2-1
CASSLAVGSGSGEQFF
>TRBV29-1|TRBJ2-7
CSARPFAYEQYF
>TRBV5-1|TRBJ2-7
CASSLDGVVTYEQYF
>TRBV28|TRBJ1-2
CASRSTGGDGYTF
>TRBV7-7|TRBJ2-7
CASSLDGTGAYEQYF
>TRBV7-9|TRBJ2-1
CASSPTRSLNEQFF
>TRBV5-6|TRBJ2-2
CASSLGQYNTGELFF
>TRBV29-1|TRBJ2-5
CSVAPLAGGRRETQYF
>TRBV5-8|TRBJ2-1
CASSGPGPPKQFF
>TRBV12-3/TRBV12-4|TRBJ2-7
CASSWSGCGEQYF
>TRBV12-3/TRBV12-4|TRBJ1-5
CASILRGSNQPQHF
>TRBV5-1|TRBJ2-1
CASSILSGQVGDNEQFF
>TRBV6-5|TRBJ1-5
CASSRDRGRDQPQHF
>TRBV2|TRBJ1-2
CASSGDRVNGYTF
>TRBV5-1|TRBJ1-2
CASSLDGGGTYGYTF
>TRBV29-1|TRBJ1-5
CSVEVPGTGDRGNQPQHF
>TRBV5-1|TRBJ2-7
CASSLPGSSSYEQYF
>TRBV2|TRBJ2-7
CAGSGATYEQYF
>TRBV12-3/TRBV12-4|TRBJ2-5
CASSGQGAVEETQYF
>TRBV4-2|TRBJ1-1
CASSQVDRSNTEAFF
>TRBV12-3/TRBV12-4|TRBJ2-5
CASNWSEAPQETQYF
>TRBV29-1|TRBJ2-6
CSVEDSGSRLVSGANVLTF
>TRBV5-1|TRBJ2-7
CASSPRGGIPDEQYF
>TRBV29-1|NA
CSVESDGTYEQYF
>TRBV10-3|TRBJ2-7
CAISGFVGSGEQYF
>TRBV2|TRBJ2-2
CASSVDRRGSTGELFF
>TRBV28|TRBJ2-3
CASSSSLAGGKNTDTQYF
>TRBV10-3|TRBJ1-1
CAISEARTEAFF
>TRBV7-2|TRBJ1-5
CASSLRGTGNQPRHF
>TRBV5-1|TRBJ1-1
CASSWTGANTEAFF
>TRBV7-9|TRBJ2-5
CASSLDASEQYF
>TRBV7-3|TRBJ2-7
CASSLSQGKGYEQYF